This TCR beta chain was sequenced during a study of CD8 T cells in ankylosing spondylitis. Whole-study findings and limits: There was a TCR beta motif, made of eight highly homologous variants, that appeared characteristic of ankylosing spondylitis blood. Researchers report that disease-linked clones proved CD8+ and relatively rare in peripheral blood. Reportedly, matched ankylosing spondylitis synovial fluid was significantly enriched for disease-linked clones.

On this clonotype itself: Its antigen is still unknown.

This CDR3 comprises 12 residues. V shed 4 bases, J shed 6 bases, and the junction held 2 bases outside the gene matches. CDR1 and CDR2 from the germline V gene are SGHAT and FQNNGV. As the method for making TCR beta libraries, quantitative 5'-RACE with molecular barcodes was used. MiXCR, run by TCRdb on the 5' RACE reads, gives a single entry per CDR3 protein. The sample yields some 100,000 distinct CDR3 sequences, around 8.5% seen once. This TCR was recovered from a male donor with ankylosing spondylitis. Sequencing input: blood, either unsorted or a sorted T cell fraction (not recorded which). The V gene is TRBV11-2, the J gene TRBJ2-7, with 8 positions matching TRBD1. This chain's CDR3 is CASSSRGLEQYV. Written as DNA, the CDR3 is TGTGCCAGCAGCTCCAGGGGGCTCGAGCAGTACGTC.